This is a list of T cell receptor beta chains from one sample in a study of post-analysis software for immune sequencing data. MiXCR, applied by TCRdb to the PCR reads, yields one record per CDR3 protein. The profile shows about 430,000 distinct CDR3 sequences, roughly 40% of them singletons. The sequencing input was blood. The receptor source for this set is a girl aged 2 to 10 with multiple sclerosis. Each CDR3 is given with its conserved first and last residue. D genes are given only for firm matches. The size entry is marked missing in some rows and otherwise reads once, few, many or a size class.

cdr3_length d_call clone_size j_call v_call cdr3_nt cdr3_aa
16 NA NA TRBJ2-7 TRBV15 TGTGCCACCAGCAGAGATCACGGGACCGGAATTTACGAGCAGTACTTC CATSRDHGTGIYEQYF
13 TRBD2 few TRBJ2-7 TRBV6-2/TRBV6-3 TGTGCCAGCAGGCCCTGGGGGGGCTACGAGCAGTACTTC CASRPWGGYEQYF
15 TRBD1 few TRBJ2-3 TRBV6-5 TGTGCCAGCAGGGAATGGACAGGGAGCACAGATACGCAGTATTTT CASREWTGSTDTQYF
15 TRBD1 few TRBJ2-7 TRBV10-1 TGCGCCAGCAGTGAGATGGACAGGGAGCCCTACGAGCAGTACTTC CASSEMDREPYEQYF
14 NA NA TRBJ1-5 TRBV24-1 TGTGCCACCAGTGACACTCAGGGGATTCAGCCCCAGCATTTT CATSDTQGIQPQHF
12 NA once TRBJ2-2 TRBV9 TGTGCCAGCAGCGCTGTTGGTCGGGAGCTGTTTTTT CASSAVGRELFF
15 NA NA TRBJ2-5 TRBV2 TGTGCCAGCAGGACAAGACTAGGCAGAGGGGAGACCCAGTACTTC CASRTRLGRGETQYF
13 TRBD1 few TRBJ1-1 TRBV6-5 TGTGCCAGCAAACAGGGGGGGAACACTGAAGCTTTCTTT CASKQGGNTEAFF
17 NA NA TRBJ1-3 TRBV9 TGTGCCAGCAGCGTAGTTCCAGGACAGAGCTCTGGAAACACCATATATTTT CASSVVPGQSSGNTIYF
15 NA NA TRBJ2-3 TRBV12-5 TGTGCTAGTGGTTCGCCCCACGGGGCCACAGATACGCAGTATTTT CASGSPHGATDTQYF
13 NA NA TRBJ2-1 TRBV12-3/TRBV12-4 TGTGCCAGCAGCGAAGAGAACTACAATGAGCAGTTCTTC CASSEENYNEQFF
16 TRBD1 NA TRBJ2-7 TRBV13 TGTGCCAGCAGCCCAAGGGACAGTTCTTCTTCCTACGAGCAGTACTTC CASSPRDSSSSYEQYF
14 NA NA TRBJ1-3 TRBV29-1 TGCAGCGTCCAGACAGCAGCCTCTGGAAACACCATATATTTT CSVQTAASGNTIYF
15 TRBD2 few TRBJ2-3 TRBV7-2 TGTGCCAGCAGCTGGGGACTACCTTTCACAGATACGCAGTATTTT CASSWGLPFTDTQYF
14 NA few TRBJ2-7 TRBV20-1 TGCAGTGCCAGGGGGACTGGGGGAACCTACGAGCAGTACTTC CSARGTGGTYEQYF
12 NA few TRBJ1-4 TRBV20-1 TGCAGTGCTATGCAGGGCCGGGAAAAACTGTTTTTT CSAMQGREKLFF
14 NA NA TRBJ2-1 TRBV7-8 TGTGCCAGCAGCCAGCCCGGCTCCTACAATGAGCAGTTCTTC CASSQPGSYNEQFF
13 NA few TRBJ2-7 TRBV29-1 TGCAGCGTTGTTGTCAGAGAGAACTACGAGCAGTACTTC CSVVVRENYEQYF
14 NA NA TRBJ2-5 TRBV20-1 TGCAGTGCTAGGAGTCCGGGGCGGAGAGAGACCCAGTACTTC CSARSPGRRETQYF
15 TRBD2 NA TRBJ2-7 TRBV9 TGTGCCAGCAGCGTCGGCGGGGGGAACACCTACGAGCAGTACTTC CASSVGGGNTYEQYF
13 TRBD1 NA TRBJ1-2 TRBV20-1 TGCAGTGCTCTGACAGGGAATAACTATGGCTACACCTTC CSALTGNNYGYTF
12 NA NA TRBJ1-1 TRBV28 TGTGCCAGCAGTTTTCTCCGAACGGAAGCTTTCTTT CASSFLRTEAFF
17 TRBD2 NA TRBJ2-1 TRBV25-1 TGTGCCAGCAGTGCCCTAACCGGGACTAGTCTAGGGAATGAGCAGTTCTTC CASSALTGTSLGNEQFF
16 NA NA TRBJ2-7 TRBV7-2 TGTGCCAGCAGCTTAGGGGGGACGGGACCTCCCTACGAGCAGTACTTC CASSLGGTGPPYEQYF
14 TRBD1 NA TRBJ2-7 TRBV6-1 TGTGCCAGCAGTGAAGGGGACAGGGGCGACGAGCAGTACTTC CASSEGDRGDEQYF
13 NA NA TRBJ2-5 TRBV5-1 TGCGCCAGCAGTTGGTCAAGAGGTGGTGAGCAGTACTTC CASSWSRGGEQYF
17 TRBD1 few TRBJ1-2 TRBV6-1 TGTGCCAGCAGGAACCGGGACAGGGTCAGAGCTAACTATGGCTACACCTTC CASRNRDRVRANYGYTF
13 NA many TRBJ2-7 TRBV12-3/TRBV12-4 TGTGCCTCAGGACTCCGAGGGGCTTACGAGCAGTACTTC CASGLRGAYEQYF
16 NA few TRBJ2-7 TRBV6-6 TGTGCCAGCAGTCCGGATGGGGGGGGCCGACTCTTGGAGCAGTACTTC CASSPDGGGRLLEQYF
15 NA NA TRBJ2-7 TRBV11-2 TGTGCCAGCAGCTTAGTGGCAGGGGGGAACTACGAGCAGTACTTC CASSLVAGGNYEQYF
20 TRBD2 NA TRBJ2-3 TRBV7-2 TGTGCCAGCAGCCCAGAGGGTCGTGTGCTAGCGGGAGGACGCACAGATACGCAGTATTTT CASSPEGRVLAGGRTDTQYF